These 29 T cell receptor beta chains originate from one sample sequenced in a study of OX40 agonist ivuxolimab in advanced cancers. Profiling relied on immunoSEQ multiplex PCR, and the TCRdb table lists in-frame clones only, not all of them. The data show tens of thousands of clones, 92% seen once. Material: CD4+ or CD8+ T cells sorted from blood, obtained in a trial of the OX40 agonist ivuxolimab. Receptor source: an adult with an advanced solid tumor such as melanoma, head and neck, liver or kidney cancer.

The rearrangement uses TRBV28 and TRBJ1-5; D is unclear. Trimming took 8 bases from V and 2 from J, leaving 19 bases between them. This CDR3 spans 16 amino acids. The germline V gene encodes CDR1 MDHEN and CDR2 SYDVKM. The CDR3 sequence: CASEGSAPLGNQPQHF. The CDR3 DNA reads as TGTGCCAGCGAGGGTTCGGCCCCCCTGGGCAATCAGCCCCAGCATTTT.

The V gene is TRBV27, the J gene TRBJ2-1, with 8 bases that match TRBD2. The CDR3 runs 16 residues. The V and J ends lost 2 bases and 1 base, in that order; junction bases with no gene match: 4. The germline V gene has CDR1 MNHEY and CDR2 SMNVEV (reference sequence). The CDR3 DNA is TGTGCCAGCAGTTTAGGGGGACTAGTTTCCTACAATGAGCAGTTCTTC. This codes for CASSLGGLVSYNEQFF.

The CDR3 nucleotides are TGTGCCAGCAGTTACACGGTAAACACTGAAGCTTTCTTT. It specifies CASSYTVNTEAFF. The V call is TRBV6-5, the J call TRBJ1-1; the D is unclear. Germline CDR1 is MNHEY and CDR2 is SVGAGI. The length of the CDR3 is 13 residues. V shed 2 bases and J shed 2 bases, with 6 bases lying between them.

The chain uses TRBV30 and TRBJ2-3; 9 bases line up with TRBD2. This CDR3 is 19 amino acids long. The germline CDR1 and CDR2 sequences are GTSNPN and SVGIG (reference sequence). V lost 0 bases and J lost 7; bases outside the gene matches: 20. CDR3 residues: CAWSVSPNFLAGKDNTQYF. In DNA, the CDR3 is TGTGCCTGGAGTGTAAGCCCCAATTTCCTAGCGGGAAAAGATAATACGCAGTATTTT.

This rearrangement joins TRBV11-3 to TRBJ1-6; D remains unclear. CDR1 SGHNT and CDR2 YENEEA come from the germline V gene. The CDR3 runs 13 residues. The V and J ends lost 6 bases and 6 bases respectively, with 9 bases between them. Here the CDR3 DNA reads TGTGCCAGCAGTTACCTGAGTAATTCACCCCTCCACTTT. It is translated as CASSYLSNSPLHF.

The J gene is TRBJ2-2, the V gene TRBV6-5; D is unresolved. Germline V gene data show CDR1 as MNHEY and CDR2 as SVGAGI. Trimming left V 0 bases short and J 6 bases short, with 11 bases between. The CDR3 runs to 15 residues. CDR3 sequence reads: CASSYSPWTPGELFF. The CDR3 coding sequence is TGTGCCAGCAGTTACTCGCCCTGGACGCCCGGGGAGCTGTTTTTT.

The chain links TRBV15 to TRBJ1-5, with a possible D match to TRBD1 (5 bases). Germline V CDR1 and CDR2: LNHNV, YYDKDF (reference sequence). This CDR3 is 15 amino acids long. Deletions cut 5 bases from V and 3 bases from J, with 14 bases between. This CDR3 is CATSGRQGNNQPQHF. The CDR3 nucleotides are TGTGCCACCAGCGGACGCCAGGGAAACAATCAGCCCCAGCATTTT.

As DNA, the CDR3 is TGTGCCAGTAGTTTCACAAGGGGGGGAGACTACGAGCAGTACTTC. Its protein product is CASSFTRGGDYEQYF. The rearrangement uses TRBV19 and TRBJ2-7; tentative D call: TRBD2 (7 bases). CDR1 is LNHDA, CDR2 SQIVND, per germline (reference sequence). The CDR3 runs to 15 residues. V was cut by 5 bases and J by 3 bases, with 17 bases left in between.

CDR3 region: CASSQVVAGELFF. CDR3 nucleotide sequence: TGTGCCAGCAGCCAAGTTGTGGCCGGGGAGCTGTTTTTT. The chain employs TRBV4-2 and TRBJ2-2, with D hard to call. Germline V CDR1 and CDR2: LGHNA, YNFKEQ. Between the trimmed V and J ends, which lost 1 base and 6 bases, there was a span of 6 bases. CDR3 size: 13 residues.

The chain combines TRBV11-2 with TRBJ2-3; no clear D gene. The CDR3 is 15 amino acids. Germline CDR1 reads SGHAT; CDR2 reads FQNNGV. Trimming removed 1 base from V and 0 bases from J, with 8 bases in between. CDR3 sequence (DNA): TGTGCCAGCAGCTTAGTTCTTCTTAGCACAGATACGCAGTATTTT. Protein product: CASSLVLLSTDTQYF.

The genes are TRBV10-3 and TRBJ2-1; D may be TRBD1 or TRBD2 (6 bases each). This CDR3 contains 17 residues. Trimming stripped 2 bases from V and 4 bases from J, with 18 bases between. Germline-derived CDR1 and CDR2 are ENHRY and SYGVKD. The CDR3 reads CAISERVGGERYNEQFF. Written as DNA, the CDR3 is TGTGCCATCAGTGAGAGAGTGGGGGGCGAAAGATACAATGAGCAGTTCTTC.

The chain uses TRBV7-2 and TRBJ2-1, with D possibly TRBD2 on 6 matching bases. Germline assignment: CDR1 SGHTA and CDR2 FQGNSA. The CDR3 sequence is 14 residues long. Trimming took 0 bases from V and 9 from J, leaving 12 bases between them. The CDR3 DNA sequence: TGTGCCAGCAGCTTAGCTCCGGAGGGCAGTGAGCAGTTCTTC. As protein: CASSLAPEGSEQFF.

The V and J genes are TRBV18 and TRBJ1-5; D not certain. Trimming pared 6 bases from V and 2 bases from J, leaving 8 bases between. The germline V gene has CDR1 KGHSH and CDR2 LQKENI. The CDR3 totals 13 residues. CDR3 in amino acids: CASSPDRNQPQHF. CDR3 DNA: TGTGCCAGCTCCCCCGACCGCAATCAGCCCCAGCATTTT.

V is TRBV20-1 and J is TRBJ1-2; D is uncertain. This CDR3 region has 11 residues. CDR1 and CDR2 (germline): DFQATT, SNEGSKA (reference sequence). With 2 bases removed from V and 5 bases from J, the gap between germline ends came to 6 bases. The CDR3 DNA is TGCAGTGCTAGACAGCTTTATGGCTACACCTTC. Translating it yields CSARQLYGYTF.

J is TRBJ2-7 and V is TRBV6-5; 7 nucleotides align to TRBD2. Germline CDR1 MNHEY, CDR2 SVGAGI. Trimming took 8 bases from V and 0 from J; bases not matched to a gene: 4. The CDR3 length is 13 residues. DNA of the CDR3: TGTGCCAGCTCAACTAGCGTCTCCTACGAGCAGTACTTC. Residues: CASSTSVSYEQYF.

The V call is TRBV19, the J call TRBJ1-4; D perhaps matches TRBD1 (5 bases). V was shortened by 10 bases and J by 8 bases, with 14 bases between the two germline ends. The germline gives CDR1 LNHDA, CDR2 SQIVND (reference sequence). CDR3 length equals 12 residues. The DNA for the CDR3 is TGTGCCAATGTCGGTAGGGGCGAAAAACTGTTTTTT. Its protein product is CANVGRGEKLFF. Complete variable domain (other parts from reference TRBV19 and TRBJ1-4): DGGITQSPKYLFRKEGQNVTLSCEQNLNHDAMYWYRQDPGQGLRLIYYSQIVNDFQKGDIAEGYSVSREKKESFPLTVTSAQKNPTAFYLCANVGRGEKLFFGSGTQLSVL.

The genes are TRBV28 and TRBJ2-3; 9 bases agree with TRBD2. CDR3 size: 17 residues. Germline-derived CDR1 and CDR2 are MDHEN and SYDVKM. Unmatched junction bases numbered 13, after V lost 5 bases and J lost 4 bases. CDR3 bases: TGTGCCAGCAGTACTGCGGGAGGGAGGATGGGCGCAGATACGCAGTATTTT. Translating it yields CASSTAGGRMGADTQYF.

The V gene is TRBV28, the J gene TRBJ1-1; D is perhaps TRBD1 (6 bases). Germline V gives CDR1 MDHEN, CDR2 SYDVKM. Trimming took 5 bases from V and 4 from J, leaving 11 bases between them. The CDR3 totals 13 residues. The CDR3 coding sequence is TGTGCCAGCAGTCGACAGGAGCGCACTGAAGCTTTCTTT. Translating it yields CASSRQERTEAFF.

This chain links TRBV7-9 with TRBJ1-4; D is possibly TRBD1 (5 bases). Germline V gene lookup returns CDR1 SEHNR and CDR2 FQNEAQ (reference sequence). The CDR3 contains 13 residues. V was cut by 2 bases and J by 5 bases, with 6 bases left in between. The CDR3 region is CASSLRGNEKLFF. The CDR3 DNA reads TGTGCCAGCAGCTTACGGGGGAATGAAAAACTGTTTTTT. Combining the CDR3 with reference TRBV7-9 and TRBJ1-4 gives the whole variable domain DTGVSQNPRHKITKRGQNVTFRCDPISEHNRLYWYRQTLGQGPEFLTYFQNEAQLEKSRLLSDRFSAERPKGSFSTLEIQRTEQGDSAMYLCASSLRGNEKLFFGSGTQLSVL.

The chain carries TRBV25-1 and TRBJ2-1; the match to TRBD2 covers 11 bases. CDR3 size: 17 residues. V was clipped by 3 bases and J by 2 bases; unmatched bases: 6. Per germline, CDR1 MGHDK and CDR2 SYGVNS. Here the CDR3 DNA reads TGTGCCAGCAGTGATTATCGGACTAGCGGGCCCTACAATGAGCAGTTCTTC. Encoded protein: CASSDYRTSGPYNEQFF.

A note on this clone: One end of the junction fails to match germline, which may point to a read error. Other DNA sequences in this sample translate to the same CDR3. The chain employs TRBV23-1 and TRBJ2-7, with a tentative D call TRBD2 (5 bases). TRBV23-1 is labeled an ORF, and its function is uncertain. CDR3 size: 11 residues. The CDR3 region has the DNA TGCGCTAGCACTTCGAGGGCCGAGCAGTACTTC. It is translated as CASTSRAEQYF.

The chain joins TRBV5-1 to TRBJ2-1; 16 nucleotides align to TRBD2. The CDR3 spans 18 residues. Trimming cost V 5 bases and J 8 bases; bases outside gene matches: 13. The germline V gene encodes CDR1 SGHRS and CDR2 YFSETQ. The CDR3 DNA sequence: TGCGCCAGCAGTCCTTACGGGACTAGCGGGAGGGCCGTCGATGAGCAGTTCTTC. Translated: CASSPYGTSGRAVDEQFF. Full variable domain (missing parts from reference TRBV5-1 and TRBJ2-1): KAGVTQTPRYLIKTRGQQVTLSCSPISGHRSVSWYQQTPGQGLQFLFEYFSETQRNKGNFPGRFSGRQFSNSRSEMNVSTLELGDSALYLCASSPYGTSGRAVDEQFFGPGTRLTVL.

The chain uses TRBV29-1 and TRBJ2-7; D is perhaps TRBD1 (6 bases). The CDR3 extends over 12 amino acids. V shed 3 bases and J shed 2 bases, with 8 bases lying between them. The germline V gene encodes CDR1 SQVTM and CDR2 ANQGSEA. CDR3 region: CSVEDRTYEQYF. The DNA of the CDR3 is TGCAGCGTTGAGGACAGAACCTACGAGCAGTACTTC.

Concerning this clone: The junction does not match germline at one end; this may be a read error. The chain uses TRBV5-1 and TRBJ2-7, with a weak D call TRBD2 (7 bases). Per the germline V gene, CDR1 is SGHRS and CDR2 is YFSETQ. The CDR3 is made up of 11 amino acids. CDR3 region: CASSAGAGYNF. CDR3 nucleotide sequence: TGCGCCAGCAGCGCGGGGGCAGGTTACAACTTC.

CDR3 sequence (DNA): TGTGCCAGCAGCCCCCCGGGACTAGCAGGTACCTACAATGAGCAGTTCTTC. Its translation is CASSPPGLAGTYNEQFF. The chain recombines TRBV28 with TRBJ2-1; 9 bases match TRBD2. With V trimmed by 6 bases and J by 2 bases, 11 bases remained unmatched. The germline CDR1 and CDR2 sequences are MDHEN and SYDVKM. The CDR3 totals 17 residues.

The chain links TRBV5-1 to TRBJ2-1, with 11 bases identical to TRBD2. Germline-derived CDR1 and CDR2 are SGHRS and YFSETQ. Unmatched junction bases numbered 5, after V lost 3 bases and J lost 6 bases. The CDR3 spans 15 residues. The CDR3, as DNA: TGCGCCAGCAGCTCGGGACTAGCGGTCTTCAATGAGCAGTTCTTC. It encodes CASSSGLAVFNEQFF.

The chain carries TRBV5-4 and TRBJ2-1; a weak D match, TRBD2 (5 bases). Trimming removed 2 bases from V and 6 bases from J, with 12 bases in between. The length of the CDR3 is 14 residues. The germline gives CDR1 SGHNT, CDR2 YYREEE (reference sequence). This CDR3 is CASSLSSGINEQFF. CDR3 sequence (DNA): TGTGCCAGCAGCTTATCATCGGGGATCAATGAGCAGTTCTTC.

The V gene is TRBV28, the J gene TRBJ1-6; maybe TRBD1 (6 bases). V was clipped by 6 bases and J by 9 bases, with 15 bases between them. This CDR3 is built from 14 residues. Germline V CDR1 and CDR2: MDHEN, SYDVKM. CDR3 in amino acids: CASRPGTSGSPLHF. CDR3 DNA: TGTGCCAGCAGACCCGGGACATCAGGTTCACCCCTCCACTTT.

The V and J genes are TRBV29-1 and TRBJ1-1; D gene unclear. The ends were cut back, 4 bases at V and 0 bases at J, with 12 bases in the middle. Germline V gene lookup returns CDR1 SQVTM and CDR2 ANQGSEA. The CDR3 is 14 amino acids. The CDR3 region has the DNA TGCAGCGTTGGAGGGTTAGGGATGAACACTGAAGCTTTCTTT. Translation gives CSVGGLGMNTEAFF.